The rows below give T cell receptor beta chains drawn from one sample of a study of T-cell memory formation after mild COVID-19. One entry per CDR3 protein, called by TCRdb with MiXCR from the 5' RACE reads. There are roughly 380,000 distinct CDR3 sequences in the sample; around 30% occur only once, and roughly 14% lies in the top ten. Specimen: PBMCs or a T cell subset sorted from them (not recorded which). All receptors come from an adult woman who had mild COVID-19 (a few samples of this study predate the infection). Cell type and time point are not known. CDR3s include the opening cysteine and the closing phenylalanine or tryptophan. Fields, in order: V gene, clone size, J gene, CDR3 protein. Part of the rows lack a size; the others show once, few, many or a class for expanded clones.

V gene: TRBV4-1; clone size: few; J gene: TRBJ2-1; CDR3 protein: CASSQGQGSYNEQFF
V gene: TRBV3-1; clone size: few; J gene: TRBJ1-1; CDR3 protein: CASSKRNTEAFF
V gene: TRBV15; clone size: -; J gene: TRBJ1-1; CDR3 protein: CATSRDRVDPEAFF
V gene: TRBV12-3/TRBV12-4; clone size: few; J gene: TRBJ2-7; CDR3 protein: CASRRGGGRTYEQYF
V gene: TRBV7-2; clone size: few; J gene: TRBJ2-3; CDR3 protein: CASRRTGTGGTDTQYF
V gene: TRBV27; clone size: -; J gene: TRBJ1-1; CDR3 protein: CASSPSRGALRTEAFF
V gene: TRBV12-3/TRBV12-4; clone size: few; J gene: TRBJ2-7; CDR3 protein: CASSRAPRTASTYEQYF
V gene: TRBV12-3/TRBV12-4; clone size: -; J gene: TRBJ2-5; CDR3 protein: CASSFRGGYQETQYF
V gene: TRBV25-1; clone size: -; J gene: TRBJ2-1; CDR3 protein: CASSDSGQGILNEQFF
V gene: TRBV6-2/TRBV6-3; clone size: -; J gene: TRBJ1-2; CDR3 protein: CASSTTGYYGYTF
V gene: TRBV12-3/TRBV12-4; clone size: -; J gene: TRBJ2-2; CDR3 protein: CASSLLFVDRELFF
V gene: TRBV6-2/TRBV6-3; clone size: few; J gene: TRBJ2-1; CDR3 protein: CASSKGGQGLVGQFF
V gene: TRBV7-9; clone size: few; J gene: TRBJ2-1; CDR3 protein: CASSSLTSGSTDEQFF
V gene: TRBV7-8; clone size: few; J gene: TRBJ2-1; CDR3 protein: CASSLPEGNNYNEQFF
V gene: TRBV15; clone size: -; J gene: TRBJ1-1; CDR3 protein: CATSRDRRGLAGTKNTEAFF
V gene: TRBV12-3/TRBV12-4; clone size: few; J gene: TRBJ1-2; CDR3 protein: CASSLDGSYYGYTF
V gene: TRBV28; clone size: -; J gene: TRBJ2-5; CDR3 protein: CASSLEQGETQYF
V gene: TRBV5-6; clone size: -; J gene: TRBJ1-6; CDR3 protein: CASSPTGRQGYSPLHF
V gene: TRBV20-1; clone size: -; J gene: TRBJ1-5; CDR3 protein: CSAGGGLTAYSNQPQHF
V gene: TRBV20-1; clone size: -; J gene: TRBJ1-2; CDR3 protein: CSASAGTGTGDYGYTF
V gene: TRBV6-5; clone size: few; J gene: TRBJ1-2; CDR3 protein: CASSYLSTSNYGYTF
V gene: TRBV7-3; clone size: -; J gene: TRBJ2-7; CDR3 protein: CASSLLAGSYEQYF
V gene: TRBV3-1; clone size: few; J gene: TRBJ1-2; CDR3 protein: CASSQADSYGYTF
V gene: TRBV10-3; clone size: -; J gene: TRBJ2-7; CDR3 protein: CAISESRRANSYEQYF
V gene: TRBV5-1; clone size: -; J gene: TRBJ2-7; CDR3 protein: CASSTGQGGPYEQYF
V gene: TRBV24-1; clone size: -; J gene: TRBJ1-2; CDR3 protein: CATSGDNYGYTF